Listed below are T cell receptor beta chains from one sample, sequenced in a study of metastatic and nonmetastatic thyroid tumors. TCRdb re-clonotyped the PCR reads through MiXCR. There are a few thousand clones in the sample; approximately 35% occur only once, and approximately 30% lies in the top ten. The sample taken for sequencing was adjacent normal tissue. The receptor set was obtained from a male donor with papillary thyroid cancer or a benign thyroid nodule (not recorded which). Some clones in this sample may be carry-over from other donors' samples. The CDR3 runs from the conserved cysteine through the conserved F or W. D genes are given only for firm matches. A clone size is listed for some rows: how often the clone was seen (once, few, many), or a class if it is expanded.

abundance: NA; d_gene: TRBD1; j_gene: TRBJ1-2; v_gene: TRBV20-1; CDR3nt: TGCAGTGCTAGTCCCCATGACAGGGACGGACCTGGCTACACCTTC; CDR3aa: CSASPHDRDGPGYTF
abundance: large; d_gene: NA; j_gene: TRBJ1-3; v_gene: TRBV4-1; CDR3nt: TGCGCCAGCAGCCGGCAGACGACCTTCTCTGGAAACACCATATATTTT; CDR3aa: CASSRQTTFSGNTIYF
abundance: few; d_gene: NA; j_gene: TRBJ2-7; v_gene: TRBV6-1; CDR3nt: TGTGCCAGCAGTGAGCTACTTTCCTACGAGCAGTACTTC; CDR3aa: CASSELLSYEQYF
abundance: few; d_gene: TRBD1; j_gene: TRBJ2-4; v_gene: TRBV6-1; CDR3nt: TGTGCCAGCAGTAAACAGGGGGCCAAAAACATTCAGTACTTC; CDR3aa: CASSKQGAKNIQYF
abundance: NA; d_gene: TRBD2; j_gene: TRBJ2-7; v_gene: TRBV2; CDR3nt: TGTGCCAGCAGTGTAAGGCGGGGGGCCGTCGAGCAGTACTTC; CDR3aa: CASSVRRGAVEQYF
abundance: few; d_gene: NA; j_gene: TRBJ1-1; v_gene: TRBV6-1; CDR3nt: TGTGCCAGCAGTGACCCCACCGGGGCCTACACTGAAGCTTTCTTT; CDR3aa: CASSDPTGAYTEAFF
abundance: few; d_gene: TRBD2; j_gene: TRBJ2-7; v_gene: TRBV6-1; CDR3nt: TGTGCCAGCGGGAGCGGGAGGATCAGAGAGCAGTACTTC; CDR3aa: CASGSGRIREQYF
abundance: NA; d_gene: NA; j_gene: TRBJ1-1; v_gene: TRBV6-1; CDR3nt: TGTGCCACCCGGGTTGGTACTGAAGCTTTCTTT; CDR3aa: CATRVGTEAFF
abundance: few; d_gene: NA; j_gene: TRBJ1-3; v_gene: TRBV6-1; CDR3nt: TGTGCCAGCAGCGCTACCGGGACCTCTGGAAACACCATATATTTT; CDR3aa: CASSATGTSGNTIYF
abundance: few; d_gene: NA; j_gene: TRBJ2-7; v_gene: TRBV6-1; CDR3nt: TGTGCCAGCAGGAGAGGGAGCGAGCAGTACTTC; CDR3aa: CASRRGSEQYF
abundance: many; d_gene: NA; j_gene: TRBJ2-2; v_gene: TRBV27; CDR3nt: TGTGCCAGCAGTTTAATGGATAACACCGGGGAGCTGTTTTTT; CDR3aa: CASSLMDNTGELFF
abundance: NA; d_gene: NA; j_gene: TRBJ2-7; v_gene: TRBV2; CDR3nt: TGTGCCAGCACCCAACCGGGACGGAACTACGAGCAGTACTTC; CDR3aa: CASTQPGRNYEQYF
abundance: few; d_gene: NA; j_gene: TRBJ2-7; v_gene: TRBV12-3/TRBV12-4; CDR3nt: TGTGCCAGCAGTTTTTTCGGGGGCTCCTACGAGCAGTACTTC; CDR3aa: CASSFFGGSYEQYF
abundance: once; d_gene: NA; j_gene: TRBJ2-7; v_gene: TRBV7-6; CDR3nt: TGTGCCAGCAGCTTAGTTCCCCTGGGCCAGCGGGTAGGAGACGAGCAGTACTTC; CDR3aa: CASSLVPLGQRVGDEQYF
abundance: NA; d_gene: TRBD2; j_gene: TRBJ2-5; v_gene: TRBV7-2; CDR3nt: TGTGCCAGCAGTCCTAGCGGGAGGGCCGTCGAGACCCAGTACTTC; CDR3aa: CASSPSGRAVETQYF
abundance: NA; d_gene: TRBD2; j_gene: TRBJ2-7; v_gene: TRBV2; CDR3nt: TGTGCAAGCAGTCGGGGGGTCCACGATCAGTACTTC; CDR3aa: CASSRGVHDQYF
abundance: few; d_gene: TRBD1; j_gene: TRBJ2-7; v_gene: TRBV6-1; CDR3nt: TGTGCCAGCAGTGAGACGGACAGGGTCCACGAGCAGTACTTC; CDR3aa: CASSETDRVHEQYF
abundance: NA; d_gene: NA; j_gene: TRBJ1-2; v_gene: TRBV7-2; CDR3nt: TGTGCCAGCAGCCTCACCGACTATGGCTACACCTTC; CDR3aa: CASSLTDYGYTF
abundance: NA; d_gene: NA; j_gene: TRBJ1-6; v_gene: TRBV6-2/TRBV6-3; CDR3nt: TGTGCCAGCAGTTACTCGATCGGTTCTGTGAGCAGAGGCAATTATTCACCCCTCCACTTT; CDR3aa: CASSYSIGSVSRGNYSPLHF
abundance: large; d_gene: TRBD1; j_gene: TRBJ2-7; v_gene: TRBV2; CDR3nt: TGTGCCAGCCGTGACAGGGGCTACGAGCAGTACTTC; CDR3aa: CASRDRGYEQYF
abundance: few; d_gene: NA; j_gene: TRBJ2-6; v_gene: TRBV7-2; CDR3nt: TGTGCCAGCAGCTTAGCGGGGGCTTCGGGGGCCAACGTCCTGACTTTC; CDR3aa: CASSLAGASGANVLTF
abundance: NA; d_gene: NA; j_gene: TRBJ2-7; v_gene: TRBV7-2; CDR3nt: TGTGCCATCAGCTACGGGCCGGACTCCGAGCAGTACTTC; CDR3aa: CAISYGPDSEQYF
abundance: NA; d_gene: NA; j_gene: TRBJ2-2; v_gene: TRBV7-2; CDR3nt: TGTGCCAGCAGCGAGGGGTTAGGGGAGCTGTTTTTT; CDR3aa: CASSEGLGELFF
abundance: NA; d_gene: TRBD2; j_gene: TRBJ2-3; v_gene: TRBV15; CDR3nt: TGTGCCACCAGCAAGGGAGCGGGGGAGGCAGATACGCAGTATTTT; CDR3aa: CATSKGAGEADTQYF
abundance: NA; d_gene: NA; j_gene: TRBJ1-6; v_gene: TRBV5-1; CDR3nt: TGCGCCAGCAGCTTAGAGAGTAATTCACCCCTCCACTTT; CDR3aa: CASSLESNSPLHF
abundance: NA; d_gene: NA; j_gene: TRBJ2-1; v_gene: TRBV20-1; CDR3nt: TGCAGTGCTAGAGATCGGCGCGGGATAGGTGGTGAGCAGTTCTTC; CDR3aa: CSARDRRGIGGEQFF
abundance: NA; d_gene: NA; j_gene: TRBJ2-3; v_gene: TRBV11-2; CDR3nt: TGTGCCAGCAGCTTATTCCCGTCTGCTACAGATACGCAGTATTTT; CDR3aa: CASSLFPSATDTQYF
abundance: few; d_gene: NA; j_gene: TRBJ2-1; v_gene: TRBV19; CDR3nt: TGTGCCAGTAGTATAGCACCCAGGGGGGAGCGTGAGCAGTTCTTC; CDR3aa: CASSIAPRGEREQFF
abundance: NA; d_gene: NA; j_gene: TRBJ1-4; v_gene: TRBV7-3; CDR3nt: TGTGCCAGCAGAAGACGTTCCGACGAAAAACTGTTTTTT; CDR3aa: CASRRRSDEKLFF
abundance: NA; d_gene: NA; j_gene: TRBJ2-4; v_gene: TRBV6-5; CDR3nt: TGTGCCAGCAGTCAATCGACAGCCACGTCCATTCAGTACTTC; CDR3aa: CASSQSTATSIQYF
abundance: NA; d_gene: TRBD2; j_gene: TRBJ2-3; v_gene: TRBV5-1; CDR3nt: TGCGCCAGCAGGACCGGGACTAGCGGGACTCAGGGGGATACGCAGTATTTT; CDR3aa: CASRTGTSGTQGDTQYF
abundance: NA; d_gene: NA; j_gene: TRBJ2-1; v_gene: TRBV24-1; CDR3nt: TGTGCCACCAGGGGAGCCTACAATGAGCAGTTCTTC; CDR3aa: CATRGAYNEQFF
abundance: medium-sized; d_gene: NA; j_gene: TRBJ1-5; v_gene: TRBV10-3; CDR3nt: TGTGCCATCAGTGAGTCAGCGGTAAGCAATCAGCCCCAGCATTTT; CDR3aa: CAISESAVSNQPQHF
abundance: few; d_gene: NA; j_gene: TRBJ2-7; v_gene: TRBV20-1; CDR3nt: TGCAGTGCCCCGGCCGAGGACCTCTACGAGCAGTACTTC; CDR3aa: CSAPAEDLYEQYF
abundance: few; d_gene: NA; j_gene: TRBJ1-5; v_gene: TRBV15; CDR3nt: TGTGCCACCAGCAGAGGAAGCACATCCAATCAGCCCCAGCATTTT; CDR3aa: CATSRGSTSNQPQHF
abundance: NA; d_gene: NA; j_gene: TRBJ2-7; v_gene: TRBV7-9; CDR3nt: TGTGCCAGCAGCCCCTCAAGGGAATCCTACGAGCAGTACTTC; CDR3aa: CASSPSRESYEQYF
abundance: NA; d_gene: NA; j_gene: TRBJ1-6; v_gene: TRBV6-2/TRBV6-3; CDR3nt: TGTGCCAGCAGTTACGAGACAACCTCGGGTTCACCCCTCCACTTT; CDR3aa: CASSYETTSGSPLHF
abundance: medium-sized; d_gene: NA; j_gene: TRBJ2-4; v_gene: TRBV5-6; CDR3nt: TGTGCCAGCAGCTTGGGAGACAGAAGATTAGCCAAAAACATTCAGTACTTC; CDR3aa: CASSLGDRRLAKNIQYF
abundance: once; d_gene: NA; j_gene: TRBJ1-4; v_gene: TRBV27; CDR3nt: TGTGCCAGCAGTTCACGCAGGCGCGACGAAAAACTGATTTTT; CDR3aa: CASSSRRRDEKLIF
abundance: NA; d_gene: TRBD2; j_gene: TRBJ2-3; v_gene: TRBV20-1; CDR3nt: TGCAGTGCTGGCGGGAGTTGGGCAGATACGCAGTATTTT; CDR3aa: CSAGGSWADTQYF
abundance: NA; d_gene: TRBD1; j_gene: TRBJ1-2; v_gene: TRBV7-8; CDR3nt: TGTGCCAGCAGCCTCCGGGACAGGTCCACTGGGTATGGCTACACCTTC; CDR3aa: CASSLRDRSTGYGYTF
abundance: few; d_gene: NA; j_gene: TRBJ2-7; v_gene: TRBV6-1; CDR3nt: TGTGCCAGCAGTGAGCGGGGGCGATCCTACGAGCAGTACTTC; CDR3aa: CASSERGRSYEQYF
abundance: few; d_gene: NA; j_gene: TRBJ2-7; v_gene: TRBV30; CDR3nt: TGTGCCTGGAGTGCAGGGTGGTCCTACGAGCAGTACTTC; CDR3aa: CAWSAGWSYEQYF
abundance: few; d_gene: TRBD1; j_gene: TRBJ2-7; v_gene: TRBV27; CDR3nt: TGTGCCAGCAGTGTTGACAGGGGTACTTCCTACGAGCAGTACTTC; CDR3aa: CASSVDRGTSYEQYF
abundance: once; d_gene: TRBD2; j_gene: TRBJ2-7; v_gene: TRBV20-1; CDR3nt: TGCAGTGCTAGTCTGGCGGGAGTGCTGTCCTACGAGCAGTACTTC; CDR3aa: CSASLAGVLSYEQYF